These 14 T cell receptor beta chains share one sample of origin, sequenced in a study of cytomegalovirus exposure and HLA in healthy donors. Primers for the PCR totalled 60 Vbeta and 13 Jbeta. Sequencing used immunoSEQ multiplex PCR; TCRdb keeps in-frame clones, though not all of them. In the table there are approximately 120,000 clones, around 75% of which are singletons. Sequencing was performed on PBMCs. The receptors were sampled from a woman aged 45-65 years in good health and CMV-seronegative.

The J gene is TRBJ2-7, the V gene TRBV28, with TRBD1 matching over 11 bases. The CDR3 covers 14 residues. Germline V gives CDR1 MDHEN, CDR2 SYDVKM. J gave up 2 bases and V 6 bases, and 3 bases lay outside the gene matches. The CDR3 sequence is CASRRTGGTYEQYF. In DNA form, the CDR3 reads TGTGCCAGCAGACGGACAGGGGGCACCTACGAGCAGTACTTC.

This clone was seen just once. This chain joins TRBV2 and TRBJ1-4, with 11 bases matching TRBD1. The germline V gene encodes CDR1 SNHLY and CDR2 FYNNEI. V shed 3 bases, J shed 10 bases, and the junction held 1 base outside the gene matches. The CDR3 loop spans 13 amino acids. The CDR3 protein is CASSDGTGGKLFF. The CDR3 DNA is TGTGCCAGCAGTGATGGGACAGGGGGAAAACTGTTTTTT.

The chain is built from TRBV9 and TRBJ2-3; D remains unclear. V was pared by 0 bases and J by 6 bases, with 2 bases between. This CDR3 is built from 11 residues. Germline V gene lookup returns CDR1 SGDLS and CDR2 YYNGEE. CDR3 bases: TGTGCCAGCAGCGTAGCGGATACGCAGTATTTT. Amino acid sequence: CASSVADTQYF.

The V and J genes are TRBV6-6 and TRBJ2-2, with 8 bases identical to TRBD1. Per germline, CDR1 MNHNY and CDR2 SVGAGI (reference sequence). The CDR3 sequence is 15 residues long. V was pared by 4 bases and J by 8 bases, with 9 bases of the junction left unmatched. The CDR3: CASSWDRQGSGELFF. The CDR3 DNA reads TGTGCCAGCAGTTGGGACAGGCAAGGATCAGGGGAGCTGTTTTTT.

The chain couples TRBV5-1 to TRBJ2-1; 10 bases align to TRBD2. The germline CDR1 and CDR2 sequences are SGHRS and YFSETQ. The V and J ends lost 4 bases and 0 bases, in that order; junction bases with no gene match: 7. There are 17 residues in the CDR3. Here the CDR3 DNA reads TGCGCCAGCAGCACTCGGACTAGCGGAAGCTCCTACAATGAGCAGTTCTTC. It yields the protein CASSTRTSGSSYNEQFF.

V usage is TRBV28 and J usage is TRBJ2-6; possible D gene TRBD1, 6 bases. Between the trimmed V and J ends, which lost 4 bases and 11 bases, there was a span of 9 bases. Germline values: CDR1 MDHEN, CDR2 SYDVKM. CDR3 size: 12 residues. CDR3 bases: TGTGCCAGCAGTTCGCAGGGGCACGTCCTGACTTTC. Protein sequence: CASSSQGHVLTF.

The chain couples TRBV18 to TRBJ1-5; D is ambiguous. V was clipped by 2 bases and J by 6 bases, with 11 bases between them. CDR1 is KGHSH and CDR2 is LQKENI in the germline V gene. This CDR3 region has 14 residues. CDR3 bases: TGTGCCAGCTCACCAGAGTCCAGGTCTCAGCCCCAGCATTTT. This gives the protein CASSPESRSQPQHF.

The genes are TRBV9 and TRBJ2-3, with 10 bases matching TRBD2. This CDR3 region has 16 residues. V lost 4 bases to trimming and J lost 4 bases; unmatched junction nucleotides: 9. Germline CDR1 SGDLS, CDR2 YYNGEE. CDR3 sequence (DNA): TGTGCCAGCAGCACCCATTCTAGCGGGAGATCAGATACGCAGTATTTT. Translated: CASSTHSSGRSDTQYF.

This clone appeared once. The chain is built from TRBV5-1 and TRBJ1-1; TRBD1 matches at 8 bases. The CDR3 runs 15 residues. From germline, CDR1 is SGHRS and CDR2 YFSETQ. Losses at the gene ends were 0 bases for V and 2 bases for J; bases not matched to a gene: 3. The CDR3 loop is CASSLATGANTEAFF. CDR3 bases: TGCGCCAGCAGCTTGGCGACAGGGGCTAACACTGAAGCTTTCTTT. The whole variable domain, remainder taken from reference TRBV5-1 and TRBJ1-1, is KAGVTQTPRYLIKTRGQQVTLSCSPISGHRSVSWYQQTPGQGLQFLFEYFSETQRNKGNFPGRFSGRQFSNSRSEMNVSTLELGDSALYLCASSLATGANTEAFFGQGTRLTVV.

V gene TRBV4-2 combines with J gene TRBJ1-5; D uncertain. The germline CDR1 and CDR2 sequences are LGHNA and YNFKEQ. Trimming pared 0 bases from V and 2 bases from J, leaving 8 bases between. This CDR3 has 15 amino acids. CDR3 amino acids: CASSQDEGGNQPQHF. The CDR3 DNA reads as TGTGCCAGCAGCCAAGATGAGGGCGGCAATCAGCCCCAGCATTTT.

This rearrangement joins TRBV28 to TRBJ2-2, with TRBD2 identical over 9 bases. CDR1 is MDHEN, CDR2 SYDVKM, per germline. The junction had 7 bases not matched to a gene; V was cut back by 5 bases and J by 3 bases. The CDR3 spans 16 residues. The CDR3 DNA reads TGTGCCAGCAGTAGATATAGCGGGAGTGACACCGGGGAGCTGTTTTTT. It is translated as CASSRYSGSDTGELFF. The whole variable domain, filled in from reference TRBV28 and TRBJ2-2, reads DVKVTQSSRYLVKRTGEKVFLECVQDMDHENMFWYRQDPGLGLRLIYFSYDVKMKEKGDIPEGYSVSREKKERFSLILESASTNQTSMYLCASSRYSGSDTGELFFGEGSRLTVL.

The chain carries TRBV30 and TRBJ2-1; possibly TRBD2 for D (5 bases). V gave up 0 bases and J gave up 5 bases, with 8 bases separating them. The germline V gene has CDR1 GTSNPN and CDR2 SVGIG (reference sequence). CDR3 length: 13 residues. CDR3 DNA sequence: TGTGCCTGGAGTGTACAGACTAACAATGAGCAGTTCTTC. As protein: CAWSVQTNNEQFF.

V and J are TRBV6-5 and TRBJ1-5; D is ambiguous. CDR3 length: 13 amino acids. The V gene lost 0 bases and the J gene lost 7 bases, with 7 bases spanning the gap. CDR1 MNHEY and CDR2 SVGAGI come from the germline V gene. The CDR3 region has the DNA TGTGCCAGCAGTTACTCTAAAGCCCAGCCCCAGCATTTT. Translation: CASSYSKAQPQHF.

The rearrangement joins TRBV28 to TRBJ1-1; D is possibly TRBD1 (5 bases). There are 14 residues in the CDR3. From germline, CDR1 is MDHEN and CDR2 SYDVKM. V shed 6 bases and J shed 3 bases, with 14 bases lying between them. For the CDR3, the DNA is TGTGCCAGCAGGGCGGACGGACATTACACTGAAGCTTTCTTT. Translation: CASRADGHYTEAFF.